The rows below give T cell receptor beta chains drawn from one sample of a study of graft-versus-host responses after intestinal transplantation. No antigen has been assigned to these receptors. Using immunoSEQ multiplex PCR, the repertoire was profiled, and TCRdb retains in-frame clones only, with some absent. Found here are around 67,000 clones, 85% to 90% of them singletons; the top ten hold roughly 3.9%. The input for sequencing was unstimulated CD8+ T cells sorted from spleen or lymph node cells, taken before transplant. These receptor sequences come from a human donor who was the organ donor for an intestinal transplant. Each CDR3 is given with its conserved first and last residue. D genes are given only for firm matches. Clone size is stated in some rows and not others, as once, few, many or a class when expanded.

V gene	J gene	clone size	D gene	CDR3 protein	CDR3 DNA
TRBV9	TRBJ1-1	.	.	CASSVGSRAEAFF	TGTGCCAGCAGCGTAGGGTCACGGGCTGAAGCTTTCTTT
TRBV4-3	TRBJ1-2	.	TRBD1	CASSQDRVYGYTF	TGCGCCAGCAGCCAGGACAGGGTTTATGGCTACACCTTC
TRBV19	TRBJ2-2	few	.	CASLQGIGELFF	TGTGCCAGCCTACAGGGCATCGGGGAGCTGTTTTTT
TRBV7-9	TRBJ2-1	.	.	CASSGGGGAYNEQFF	TGTGCCAGCAGCGGGGGCGGGGGCGCCTACAATGAGCAGTTCTTC
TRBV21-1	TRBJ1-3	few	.	CASSKRPGGSGNTIYF	TGTGCCAGCAGCAAACGGCCAGGGGGTAGTGGAAACACCATATATTTT
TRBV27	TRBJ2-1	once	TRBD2	CASTLAGSYNEQFF	TGTGCCAGCACCCTAGCGGGGTCCTACAATGAGCAGTTCTTC
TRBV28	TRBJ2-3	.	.	CASSLTPPTERYTDTQYF	TGTGCCAGCAGTTTGACCCCCCCCACCGAGAGGTACACAGATACGCAGTATTTT
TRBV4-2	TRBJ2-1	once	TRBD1	CASSHDRGLGNEQFF	TGTGCCAGCAGCCATGACAGGGGGCTAGGCAATGAGCAGTTCTTC
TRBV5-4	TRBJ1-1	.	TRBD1	CASKTGGGEAFF	TGTGCCAGCAAGACAGGGGGCGGCGAAGCTTTCTTT
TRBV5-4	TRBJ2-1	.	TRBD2	CASSPRLAGGPSEQFF	TGTGCCAGCAGCCCTCGACTAGCGGGGGGGCCGTCTGAGCAGTTCTTC
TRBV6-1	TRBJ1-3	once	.	CASSDQGPGNTIYF	TGTGCCAGCAGTGACCAGGGGCCTGGAAACACCATATATTTT
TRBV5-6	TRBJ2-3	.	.	CASSLVPGSTDTQYF	TGTGCCAGCAGCTTGGTACCAGGAAGCACAGATACGCAGTATTTT
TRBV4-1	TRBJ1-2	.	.	CASSPKQGNNYGYTF	TGCGCCAGCAGCCCTAAGCAGGGAAATAACTATGGCTACACCTTC